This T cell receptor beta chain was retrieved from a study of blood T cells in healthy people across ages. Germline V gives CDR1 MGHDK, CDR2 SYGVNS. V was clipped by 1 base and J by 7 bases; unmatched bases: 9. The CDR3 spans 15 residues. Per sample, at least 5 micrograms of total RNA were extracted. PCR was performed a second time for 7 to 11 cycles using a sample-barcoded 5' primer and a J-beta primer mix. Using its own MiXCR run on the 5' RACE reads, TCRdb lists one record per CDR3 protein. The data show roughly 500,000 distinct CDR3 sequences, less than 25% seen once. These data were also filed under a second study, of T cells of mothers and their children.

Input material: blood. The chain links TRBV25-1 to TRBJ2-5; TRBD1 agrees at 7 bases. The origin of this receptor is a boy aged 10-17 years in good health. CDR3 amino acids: CASSESGTAIWTQYF. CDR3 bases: TGTGCCAGCAGTGAATCCGGGACAGCCATATGGACCCAGTACTTC.